This TCR beta chain was captured in a study of shared clonotypes between healthy human individuals. Germline CDR1 reads GTSNPN; CDR2 reads SVGIG (reference sequence). The CDR3 has 10 residues. Trimming shortened V by 3 bases and J by 8 bases, and 4 bases separated the two germline ends. Researchers partitioned CD4+ cells into CD45RA+ naive and CD45RA-negative memory subsets. Original processing methods: Filtering was not the same, since immunoSEQ gave junction-only sequences without quality scores. The data were produced by immunoSEQ multiplex PCR, yet TCRdb's version contains in-frame clones alone and is incomplete. V and J calls and clone size are copied from that table; D and trimming were computed from the DNA. In the table there are millions of clones, around nine tenths of which are singletons.

The material sequenced was naive CD4+ T cells sorted from blood. Subset here: CD45RA+ positively selected. The V and J genes are TRBV30 and TRBJ1-4, with D unclear. This receptor was taken from a man aged 18-30 years in good health. The CDR3 region is CAWSQEKLFF. The CDR3 DNA follows: TGTGCCTGGAGCCAAGAAAAACTGTTTTTT.